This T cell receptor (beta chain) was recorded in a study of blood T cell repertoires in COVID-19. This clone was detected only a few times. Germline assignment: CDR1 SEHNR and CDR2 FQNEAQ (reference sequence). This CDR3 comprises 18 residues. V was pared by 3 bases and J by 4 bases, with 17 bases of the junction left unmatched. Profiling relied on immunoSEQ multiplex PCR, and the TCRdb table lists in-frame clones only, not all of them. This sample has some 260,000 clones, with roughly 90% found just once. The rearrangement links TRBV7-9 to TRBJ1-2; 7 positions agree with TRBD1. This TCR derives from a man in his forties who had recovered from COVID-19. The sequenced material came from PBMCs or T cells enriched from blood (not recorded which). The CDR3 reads CASSLRGARTGLGYGYTF. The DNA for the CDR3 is TGTGCCAGCAGCTTGAGAGGTGCCCGGACAGGTCTGGGCTATGGCTACACCTTC.